This T cell receptor beta chain was sequenced for a study of blood T cells in healthy people across ages. Study observations and caveats: Estimates of diversity drawn from one million T cells were considered underestimates.

In this sample, this clonotype turned up a few times. Its target is not known. V lost 4 bases, J lost 3 bases, and 12 bases lay in between. This CDR3 is built from 14 residues. CDR1 and CDR2 from the germline V gene are MGHRA and YSYEKL. Sample-barcoded 5' priming and a J-beta primer mix drove a second PCR of about 6 to 12 cycles. Using its own MiXCR run on the 5' RACE reads, TCRdb lists one record per CDR3 protein. The profile covers 1 million or so distinct CDR3 sequences, with approximately 25% appearing a single time and around 0.75% taken by the ten largest. This sample was shared with a second study, whose subject was T cells of mothers and their children. That study reports: Regardless of relatedness, pairs show thymic selection shaping TCR recombination output in a similar manner. Overlap ran slightly, non-significantly higher for related than unrelated mother-child pairs.

This TCR was sampled from a girl aged 2-10 years in good health. The chain carries TRBV4-1 and TRBJ1-1; no firm D call. Specimen: blood. In nucleotides, the CDR3 is TGCGCCAGCAGCCTAACCAGTGGGGACACTGAAGCTTTCTTT. This sequence encodes CASSLTSGDTEAFF.